These 30 T cell receptor beta chains were all obtained from the same sample, sequenced in a study of blood T cell repertoires in COVID-19. Sequenced by immunoSEQ multiplex PCR; TCRdb stores in-frame clones only, minus some. The sample consists of about 90,000 clones, 89% of them appearing once. The sample was peripheral blood. The origin of the receptors is a middle-aged man with COVID-19, enrolled during active disease.

This rearrangement joins TRBV4-1 to TRBJ2-7; 10 bases are shared with TRBD1. The J segment lost 3 bases and the V segment lost 1 base, leaving 9 bases of the junction unmatched. Germline CDR1 and CDR2: MGHRA and YSYEKL. CDR3 size: 17 residues. For the CDR3, the DNA is TGCGCCAGCAGCCAAGTGACCCCGGGACAGGGGCGCTACGAGCAGTACTTC. Protein sequence: CASSQVTPGQGRYEQYF.

The chain is built from TRBV4-2 and TRBJ2-7; 11 nucleotides line up with TRBD2. Germline V gene lookup returns CDR1 LGHNA and CDR2 YNFKEQ. The CDR3 spans 16 residues. Losses at the gene ends were 0 bases for V and 3 bases for J; bases not matched to a gene: 4. CDR3 sequence: CASSQDPLAGGYEQYF. The DNA of the CDR3 is TGTGCCAGCAGCCAAGATCCTCTAGCGGGGGGCTACGAGCAGTACTTC.

In its sample, this clone was seen a few times. This sequence joins TRBV4-1 and TRBJ2-2; 7 bases line up with TRBD1. Germline loops: CDR1 MGHRA, CDR2 YSYEKL. Trimming at V came to 6 bases and at J to 6 bases, leaving 4 bases not matched to a gene. This CDR3 comprises 13 residues. The CDR3: CASRLGQAGELFF. CDR3 bases: TGCGCCAGCAGACTCGGACAGGCCGGGGAGCTGTTTTTT.

This chain uses TRBV27 with TRBJ1-5, with a weak D call TRBD1 (5 bases). Trimming cost V 6 bases and J 4 bases, with 16 bases left between them. CDR3 length: 15 residues. Germline assignment: CDR1 MNHEY and CDR2 SMNVEV (reference sequence). The CDR3 loop reads CASRIGAVGNQPQHF. Here the CDR3 DNA reads TGTGCCAGCAGAATAGGGGCAGTCGGTAATCAGCCCCAGCATTTT.

This rearrangement joins TRBV3-1 (or the pseudogene TRBV3-2) to TRBJ2-3, with a possible D match to TRBD1 (6 bases). Germline CDR1 and CDR2: LGHDT and YNNKEL (reference sequence). The CDR3 is 17 amino acids. Trimming took 3 bases from V and 2 from J, leaving 18 bases between them. The CDR3 protein is CASSHSLDRTYTDTQYF. In nucleotides, the CDR3 is TGTGCCAGCAGCCATTCCCTAGACAGGACGTACACAGATACGCAGTATTTT.

V and J are TRBV6-4 and TRBJ2-5; 14 bases map to TRBD2. Trimming took 0 bases from V and 0 from J; bases not matched to a gene: 9. The CDR3 loop spans 20 amino acids. Germline V gives CDR1 MRHNA, CDR2 SNTAGT. This chain's CDR3 is CASSDSRTGLAGGYQETQYF. CDR3 nucleotide sequence: TGTGCCAGCAGTGACTCGAGAACCGGACTAGCGGGGGGATACCAAGAGACCCAGTACTTC.

The chain uses TRBV2 and TRBJ2-1; D is uncertain. V was shortened by 8 bases and J by 0 bases, with 11 bases between the two germline ends. CDR1 is SNHLY, CDR2 FYNNEI, per germline. CDR3 length: 14 amino acids. Here the CDR3 DNA reads TGTGCCAGCGCTCCAGGAAGCTCCTACAATGAGCAGTTCTTC. This translates into CASAPGSSYNEQFF.

The chain employs TRBV19 and TRBJ1-2; D is uncertain. Germline CDR1 LNHDA, CDR2 SQIVND (reference sequence). This CDR3 contains 14 residues. V lost 4 bases and J lost 8, with 17 bases in between. The CDR3 coding sequence is TGTGCCAGTAGTACTAGAGGACGGGATTCGGGCTACACCTTC. This codes for CASSTRGRDSGYTF.

The genes are TRBV5-4 and TRBJ2-7; TRBD1 might be the D (6 bases). Germline CDR1 and CDR2: SGHNT and YYREEE (reference sequence). This CDR3 spans 15 amino acids. V was clipped by 0 bases and J by 2 bases, with 12 bases between them. The CDR3 nucleotides are TGTGCCAGCAGCTTGGGACAGGTACAAGCCTACGAGCAGTACTTC. Its translation is CASSLGQVQAYEQYF.

This clone turned up a few times. The genes are TRBV11-1 and TRBJ1-1, with D maybe TRBD1 (6 bases). CDR1 SGHAT and CDR2 FQDESV come from the germline V gene (reference sequence). The CDR3 contains 13 residues. Trimming left V 1 base short and J 4 bases short, with 7 bases between. The CDR3: CASSLDRATEAFF. Written as DNA, the CDR3 is TGTGCCAGCAGCTTAGACAGGGCCACTGAAGCTTTCTTT. Variable domain in full (rest from reference TRBV11-1 and TRBJ1-1): EAEVAQSPRYKITEKSQAVAFWCDPISGHATLYWYRQILGQGPELLVQFQDESVVDDSQLPKDRFSAERLKGVDSTLKIQPAELGDSAMYLCASSLDRATEAFFGQGTRLTVV.

The chain has TRBV18 and TRBJ2-7, with unresolved D. The CDR3 extends over 14 amino acids. Trimming removed 0 bases at V and 2 bases at J, with 8 bases between. Germline assignment: CDR1 KGHSH and CDR2 LQKENI. The CDR3 spells CASSPPSQTYEQYF. The CDR3 coding sequence is TGTGCCAGCTCACCACCTTCACAGACCTACGAGCAGTACTTC.

J is TRBJ1-1 and V is TRBV12-3 or TRBV12-4; D may be TRBD1 (5 bases). The CDR3 covers 13 residues. Trimming stripped 6 bases from V and 8 bases from J, with 16 bases between. The DNA for the CDR3 is TGTGCCAGCAGGCCGTACAGGAGTGGCGAAGCTTTCTTT. This sequence encodes CASRPYRSGEAFF.

A single count supports this clone. The gene calls are TRBV6-1 and TRBJ1-3; D is ambiguous. With 2 bases removed from V and 0 bases from J, the gap between germline ends came to 11 bases. Per the germline V gene, CDR1 is MNHNS and CDR2 is SASEGT. The CDR3 extends over 16 amino acids. This chain's CDR3 is CASSEFPSSSGNTIYF. In nucleotides, the CDR3 is TGTGCCAGCAGTGAATTTCCGTCCTCCTCTGGAAACACCATATATTTT.

The chain employs TRBV7-3 and TRBJ2-5; TRBD1 matches at 11 bases. The trim removed 5 bases at V and 1 base at J, leaving 6 bases unmatched. There are 16 residues in the CDR3. Germline CDR1 and CDR2: SGHTA and FQGTGA. CDR3 residues: CASSLEGTGGQETQYF. The CDR3 DNA reads TGTGCCAGCAGCCTCGAGGGGACAGGGGGCCAAGAGACCCAGTACTTC.

V is TRBV6-5 and J is TRBJ1-2; 8 bases map to TRBD1. The length of the CDR3 is 12 residues. Germline values: CDR1 MNHEY, CDR2 SVGAGI. J lost 3 bases, V lost 8 bases, and 2 bases had no gene match. CDR3 loop: CASRDRHYGYTF. The CDR3 DNA reads TGTGCCAGCCGGGACAGGCACTATGGCTACACCTTC.

This clone was observed a single time. This sequence joins TRBV2 and TRBJ2-7, with a possible D match to TRBD1 (6 bases). CDR3 size: 16 residues. Germline CDR1 reads SNHLY; CDR2 reads FYNNEI. V was cut by 4 bases and J by 3 bases, with 19 bases left in between. CDR3 DNA sequence: TGTGCCAGCAGTGTGCCAGGACAGCCCACTAGCTACGAGCAGTACTTC. This gives the protein CASSVPGQPTSYEQYF. The entire variable domain, with the rest obtained from reference TRBV2 and TRBJ2-7, is as follows: EPEVTQTPSHQVTQMGQEVILRCVPISNHLYFYWYRQILGQKVEFLVSFYNNEISEKSEIFDDQFSVERPDGSNFTLKIRSTKLEDSAMYFCASSVPGQPTSYEQYFGPGTRLTVT.

The sample holds one count of this clone. The rearrangement uses TRBV5-6 and TRBJ2-4, with TRBD1 matching 7 bases. V gave up 2 bases and J gave up 0 bases; unmatched junction bases: 2. CDR1 and CDR2 (germline): SGHDT, YYEEEE. The length of the CDR3 is 15 residues. The CDR3 DNA sequence: TGTGCCAGCAGCTTTAGGGGGCTAGCCAAAAACATTCAGTACTTC. Its protein is CASSFRGLAKNIQYF.

This clone was observed a single time. The chain is built from TRBV5-1 and TRBJ2-7; D is uncertain. V was clipped by 5 bases and J by 3 bases, with 24 bases between them. The germline gives CDR1 SGHRS, CDR2 YFSETQ. The CDR3 has 17 residues. The CDR3 bases are TGCGCCAGCAGGATGCACCCCTCTGGGCAGGCCTTCTACGAGCAGTACTTC. The encoded protein is CASRMHPSGQAFYEQYF.

The chain couples TRBV5-6 to TRBJ1-4; 7 bases match TRBD1. This CDR3 contains 14 residues. V shed 4 bases, J shed 7 bases, and the junction held 7 bases outside the gene matches. Germline V lookup: CDR1 SGHDT, CDR2 YYEEEE. The CDR3 reads CASSVQGLGEKLFF. The DNA of the CDR3 is TGTGCCAGCAGCGTACAGGGGTTGGGTGAAAAACTGTTTTTT.

This clone was picked up a small number of times. The V and J genes are TRBV7-9 and TRBJ2-7, with 12 bases matching TRBD1. Germline V gene data show CDR1 as SEHNR and CDR2 as FQNEAQ (reference sequence). This CDR3 region has 16 residues. Trimming at V came to 5 bases and at J to 0 bases, leaving 5 bases not matched to a gene. The CDR3 is CASSAPGQGASYEQYF. Written as DNA, the CDR3 is TGTGCCAGCAGCGCCCCGGGACAGGGGGCCTCCTACGAGCAGTACTTC.

The V gene is TRBV7-9, the J gene TRBJ1-2; no clear D. The germline gives CDR1 SEHNR, CDR2 FQNEAQ (reference sequence). The CDR3 sequence is 10 residues long. V shed 3 bases and J shed 7 bases, with 3 bases lying between them. The CDR3 coding sequence is TGTGCCAGCAGCTTCGGTGGCTACACCTTC. The encoded protein is CASSFGGYTF. Full variable domain (missing parts from reference TRBV7-9 and TRBJ1-2): DTGVSQNPRHKITKRGQNVTFRCDPISEHNRLYWYRQTLGQGPEFLTYFQNEAQLEKSRLLSDRFSAERPKGSFSTLEIQRTEQGDSAMYLCASSFGGYTFGSGTRLTVV.

The V call is TRBV6-5, the J call TRBJ1-1; 7 positions match TRBD1. Germline assignment: CDR1 MNHEY and CDR2 SVGAGI. The trim removed 5 bases at V and 0 bases at J, leaving 6 bases unmatched. This CDR3 comprises 15 residues. For the CDR3, the DNA is TGTGCCAGCAGTCAACAGGGGACTTTGAACACTGAAGCTTTCTTT. Translating gives CASSQQGTLNTEAFF.

The chain carries TRBV7-8 and TRBJ1-5, with D possibly TRBD1 on 5 matching bases. Germline V gives CDR1 SGHVS, CDR2 FQNEAQ. V was pared by 4 bases and J by 3 bases, with 10 bases between. The CDR3 runs to 14 residues. The CDR3 DNA reads TGTGCCAGCAGCTCGACAGAGTCCAATCAGCCCCAGCATTTT. It is translated as CASSSTESNQPQHF.

The V and J genes are TRBV2 and TRBJ1-3; D not resolved. The length of the CDR3 is 15 residues. In germline, CDR1 is SNHLY, CDR2 FYNNEI. Trimming pared 4 bases from V and 0 bases from J, leaving 10 bases between. CDR3 loop: CASSAKEYSGNTIYF. CDR3 DNA: TGTGCCAGCAGTGCGAAGGAGTACTCTGGAAACACCATATATTTT.

The J gene is TRBJ1-5, the V gene TRBV5-5; D is unclear. CDR1 and CDR2 from the germline V gene are SGHKS and YYEKEE (reference sequence). V shed 4 bases and J shed 0 bases, with 11 bases lying between them. CDR3 size: 15 residues. The CDR3 protein is CASSQFDTSNQPQHF. CDR3 bases: TGTGCCAGCAGCCAATTTGACACTAGCAATCAGCCCCAGCATTTT.

The gene calls are TRBV2 and TRBJ1-4; D is undetermined. The CDR3 has 14 amino acids. V gave up 6 bases and J gave up 10 bases, with 18 bases separating them. Per the germline V gene, CDR1 is SNHLY and CDR2 is FYNNEI. The CDR3 reads CASSDRLGRTKLFF. CDR3 bases: TGTGCCAGCAGCGATAGATTGGGGAGGACAAAACTGTTTTTT.

The chain joins TRBV19 to TRBJ1-6; D call uncertain. V was clipped by 4 bases and J by 12 bases, with 7 bases between them. Germline lookup yields CDR1 LNHDA and CDR2 SQIVND (reference sequence). The CDR3 runs to 11 residues. The CDR3 DNA sequence: TGTGCCAGTAGTAGCTCGGGACCCCTCCACTTT. This gives the protein CASSSSGPLHF.

The V gene is TRBV28, the J gene TRBJ2-7; TRBD1 is a possible D gene (6 bases). The length of the CDR3 is 13 residues. CDR1 MDHEN and CDR2 SYDVKM come from the germline V gene. The V and J ends lost 8 bases and 4 bases respectively, with 15 bases between them. In DNA form, the CDR3 reads TGTGCCAGCCTATCCGGGACAAATTACGAGCAGTACTTC. It yields the protein CASLSGTNYEQYF. Full variable domain (outside the CDR3, taken from reference TRBV28 and TRBJ2-7): DVKVTQSSRYLVKRTGEKVFLECVQDMDHENMFWYRQDPGLGLRLIYFSYDVKMKEKGDIPEGYSVSREKKERFSLILESASTNQTSMYLCASLSGTNYEQYFGPGTRLTVT.

CDR3 amino acids: CASTPQGGGTNEKLFF. The DNA for the CDR3 is TGTGCCAGCACCCCACAGGGAGGGGGAACTAATGAAAAACTGTTTTTT. J is TRBJ1-4 and V is TRBV9; D is perhaps TRBD1 (6 bases). Germline-derived CDR1 and CDR2 are SGDLS and YYNGEE. Trimming left V 6 bases short and J 1 base short, with 16 bases between. The CDR3 covers 16 residues.

The rearrangement uses TRBV7-9 and TRBJ2-7; D is undetermined. Trimming removed 4 bases at V and 2 bases at J, with 12 bases between. There are 14 residues in the CDR3. The germline CDR1 and CDR2 sequences are SEHNR and FQNEAQ (reference sequence). In nucleotides, the CDR3 is TGTGCCAGCAGCTCCCCGCGAAACCCCTACGAGCAGTACTTC. Its translation is CASSSPRNPYEQYF.